The 30 T cell receptor beta chains presented below share a single source sample, sequenced in a study of blood T cell repertoires in COVID-19. Data came from immunoSEQ multiplex PCR; TCRdb stores just in-frame clones and leaves some out. The sample includes hundreds of thousands of clones, more than 85% of them seen just once. Sequenced: PBMCs or T cells enriched from blood (not recorded which). The source of these receptors is a woman aged 25 to 39 who had recovered from COVID-19.

This clone was seen more than once but under ten times. The chain carries TRBV4-1 and TRBJ2-7, with TRBD2 matching over 11 bases. The junction had 10 bases not matched to a gene; V was cut back by 11 bases and J by 1 base. The CDR3 runs 15 residues. In germline, CDR1 is MGHRA, CDR2 YSYEKL. The CDR3 protein is CASAALAGESYEQYF. For the CDR3, the DNA is TGCGCCTCGGCCGCACTAGCGGGAGAGTCCTACGAGCAGTACTTC.

The V gene is TRBV19, the J gene TRBJ2-7; D is possibly TRBD2 (5 bases). The CDR3 runs to 13 residues. The V end was cut by 2 bases, the J end by 2 bases, with 7 bases between. Germline lookup yields CDR1 LNHDA and CDR2 SQIVND (reference sequence). CDR3 DNA sequence: TGTGCCAGTAGTATAAGCGGACCCTACGAGCAGTACTTC. It yields the protein CASSISGPYEQYF.

The chain links TRBV5-1 to TRBJ1-1, with D perhaps matching TRBD1 (5 bases). Germline lookup yields CDR1 SGHRS and CDR2 YFSETQ. The germline V and J ends were trimmed by 3 bases and 2 bases, with 14 bases remaining between them. The CDR3 covers 15 residues. Here the CDR3 reads CASSYFQGSNTEAFF. The CDR3 nucleotides read TGCGCCAGCAGCTACTTCCAGGGTTCTAACACTGAAGCTTTCTTT.

The J gene is TRBJ2-7, the V gene TRBV7-9; D possibly corresponds to TRBD2 (6 bases). This CDR3 has 13 residues. Germline values: CDR1 SEHNR, CDR2 FQNEAQ (reference sequence). Trimming left V 7 bases short and J 0 bases short, with 10 bases between. The CDR3 is CASNFGSSYEQYF. The CDR3 nucleotides are TGTGCCAGCAACTTCGGGAGCTCCTACGAGCAGTACTTC.

The J gene is TRBJ1-1, the V gene TRBV7-3; 7 nucleotides agree with TRBD1. V was clipped by 5 bases and J by 10 bases; unmatched bases: 10. The CDR3 loop spans 13 amino acids. Germline CDR1 is SGHTA and CDR2 is FQGTGA. The CDR3 coding sequence is TGTGCCAGCAGCCGAGGGCAGGGGGTGGGAGCTTTCTTT. As protein: CASSRGQGVGAFF.

This clone was observed once. V is TRBV7-2 and J is TRBJ1-4; 8 positions match TRBD1. Germline V gene data show CDR1 as SGHTA and CDR2 as FQGNSA. This CDR3 is 16 amino acids long. V lost 5 bases to trimming and J lost 5 bases; unmatched junction nucleotides: 10. The CDR3 DNA reads TGTGCCAGCAGCACGCGTCGGACAGGGAGGAATGAAAAACTGTTTTTT. It codes for CASSTRRTGRNEKLFF.

This chain uses TRBV28 with TRBJ1-5; D is unclear. Germline CDR1 reads MDHEN; CDR2 reads SYDVKM. The CDR3 has 12 amino acids. The V end lost 7 bases, the J end lost 3 bases, and 7 bases lay between the germline ends. CDR3 sequence: CASNSNNQPQHF. As DNA, the CDR3 is TGTGCCAGCAACAGCAACAATCAGCCCCAGCATTTT.

This chain uses TRBV4-1 with TRBJ2-1; no clear D gene. The CDR3 spans 15 residues. Germline loops: CDR1 MGHRA, CDR2 YSYEKL. Between the trimmed V and J ends, which lost 0 bases and 7 bases, there was a span of 13 bases. CDR3 sequence: CASSQERNGWNEQFF. The DNA of the CDR3 is TGCGCCAGCAGCCAAGAGCGTAACGGTTGGAATGAGCAGTTCTTC.

V usage is TRBV18 and J usage is TRBJ2-7; TRBD2 matches 10 bases. There are 13 residues in the CDR3. Germline V gives CDR1 KGHSH, CDR2 LQKENI. Trimming at V came to 6 bases and at J to 3 bases, leaving 2 bases not matched to a gene. The CDR3 loop reads CASSPSGSYEQYF. The CDR3 nucleotides read TGTGCCAGCTCTCCTAGCGGGAGCTACGAGCAGTACTTC.

V gene TRBV28 combines with J gene TRBJ1-5, with D maybe TRBD1 (5 bases). Trimming pared 2 bases from V and 0 bases from J, leaving 11 bases between. CDR3 length equals 16 residues. Germline CDR1 is MDHEN and CDR2 is SYDVKM. For the CDR3, the DNA is TGTGCCAGCAGTTTAGGAGGGGAAAGTAGCAATCAGCCCCAGCATTTT. This sequence encodes CASSLGGESSNQPQHF.

The chain has TRBV9 and TRBJ1-1; D gene unclear. Trimming pared 3 bases from V and 3 bases from J, leaving 18 bases between. Germline V lookup: CDR1 SGDLS, CDR2 YYNGEE. There are 16 residues in the CDR3. The CDR3 nucleotides are TGTGCCAGCAGCGCCAAGTTAACCCAGGTGCACACTGAAGCTTTCTTT. It codes for CASSAKLTQVHTEAFF.

This sequence joins TRBV21-1 and TRBJ2-3; the D segment call TRBD2 is taken from the table without a DNA check. TRBV21-1 represents a pseudogene. The CDR3 has 11 amino acids. Here the CDR3 reads CASSMRRPQYF. CDR3 nucleotide sequence: TGTGCCAGCAGCATGAGGAGGCCGCAGTATTTT.

The CDR3 DNA reads as TGTGCCAGCAGCCTACAGGAGGGCACTGAAGCTTTCTTT. This encodes CASSLQEGTEAFF. The rearrangement links TRBV27 to TRBJ1-1; tentatively, D is TRBD1 (5 bases). Germline V gene lookup returns CDR1 MNHEY and CDR2 SMNVEV (reference sequence). The length of the CDR3 is 13 residues. V lost 6 bases and J 4 bases, leaving 12 bases between the germline ends.

This clone appeared once. This CDR3 is CASSTGTGRGNTIYF. The CDR3 bases are TGTGCCAGCTCCACCGGGACAGGGCGTGGAAACACCATATATTTT. This chain links TRBV18 with TRBJ1-3; 9 bases match TRBD1. V gave up 6 bases and J gave up 3 bases; unmatched junction bases: 6. The CDR3 loop spans 15 amino acids. The germline V gene has CDR1 KGHSH and CDR2 LQKENI. Complete variable domain (other parts from reference TRBV18 and TRBJ1-3): NAGVMQNPRHLVRRRGQEARLRCSPMKGHSHVYWYRQLPEEGLKFMVYLQKENIIDESGMPKERFSAEFPKEGPSILRIQQVVRGDSAAYFCASSTGTGRGNTIYFGEGSWLTVV.

The chain employs TRBV10-3 and TRBJ1-1, with D possibly being TRBD1 (5 bases). Trimming removed 5 bases at V and 7 bases at J, with 26 bases between. CDR3 length: 17 residues. The germline V gene has CDR1 ENHRY and CDR2 SYGVKD. CDR3 in DNA: TGTGCCATCAGTCTAACCCCCGGGGGTAGTACGACCGGTGAAGCTTTCTTT. This codes for CAISLTPGGSTTGEAFF.

CDR3 coding DNA: TGTGCCAGCAGCGTACTGAGTAGTAGTTTTAATGAGCAGTTCTTC. It yields the protein CASSVLSSSFNEQFF. The rearrangement joins TRBV9 to TRBJ2-1, with D uncertain. CDR1 is SGDLS, CDR2 YYNGEE, per germline. Trimming removed 1 base from V and 7 bases from J, with 15 bases in between. CDR3 length: 15 residues.

CDR3 DNA sequence: TGTGCCAGCAGCCGTTATTATGAAAAACTGTTTTTT. This gives the protein CASSRYYEKLFF. V gene TRBV7-2 combines with J gene TRBJ1-4; the D is unclear. The length of the CDR3 is 12 residues. Trimming shortened V by 5 bases and J by 6 bases, and 7 bases separated the two germline ends. Germline V gene sequence: CDR1 SGHTA, CDR2 FQGNSA.

This chain links TRBV7-2 with TRBJ2-1; maybe TRBD2 (7 bases). V gave up 7 bases and J gave up 5 bases, with 18 bases separating them. CDR1 is SGHTA, CDR2 FQGNSA, per germline. The CDR3 consists of 15 residues. CDR3 nucleotides: TGTGCCAGCAAGACCGGGGGGCAGGTAAACAATGAGCAGTTCTTC. This codes for CASKTGGQVNNEQFF.

The chain joins TRBV18 to TRBJ2-4, with D possibly TRBD2 on 7 matching bases. V was cut by 0 bases and J by 3 bases, with 15 bases left in between. The CDR3 covers 17 residues. Germline values: CDR1 KGHSH, CDR2 LQKENI. CDR3 DNA sequence: TGTGCCAGCTCACCACCCCGGGGGGCTGGGGGCAAAAACATTCAGTACTTC. Translated, it gives CASSPPRGAGGKNIQYF.

The rearrangement uses TRBV4-1 and TRBJ1-1; D possibly corresponds to TRBD1 (5 bases). This CDR3 spans 18 amino acids. The germline V gene has CDR1 MGHRA and CDR2 YSYEKL. V was cut by 1 base and J by 1 base, with 19 bases left in between. Here the CDR3 DNA reads TGCGCCAGCAGCCAAGCCCTGAGGAGGGGACGGGGGAACACTGAAGCTTTCTTT. The encoded protein is CASSQALRRGRGNTEAFF.

The chain has TRBV15 and TRBJ1-1; D remains ambiguous. The CDR3 has 14 residues. CDR1 LNHNV and CDR2 YYDKDF come from the germline V gene (reference sequence). Trimming pared 0 bases from V and 5 bases from J, leaving 10 bases between. The CDR3 loop is CATSRDRETTEAFF. The DNA for the CDR3 is TGTGCCACCAGCAGAGATCGGGAGACTACTGAAGCTTTCTTT.

This clone was detected only a few times. The rearrangement uses TRBV9 and TRBJ2-7; 9 bases match TRBD2. Germline V gives CDR1 SGDLS, CDR2 YYNGEE. CDR3 length: 16 amino acids. The V segment lost 4 bases and the J segment 2 bases; nucleotides outside the gene matches: 10. Here the CDR3 DNA reads TGTGCCAGCAGCCTAACCATAGCGGGAGCCCCCTACGAGCAGTACTTC. Encoded protein: CASSLTIAGAPYEQYF.

The chain is built from TRBV30 and TRBJ2-3; 10 bases line up with TRBD2. Germline V gene lookup returns CDR1 GTSNPN and CDR2 SVGIG (reference sequence). The ends lost 4 bases at V and 3 bases at J; junction bases unmatched: 4. The CDR3 contains 14 residues. CDR3 amino acids: CAWTRGLATDTQYF. CDR3 in DNA: TGTGCCTGGACCAGGGGACTAGCGACAGATACGCAGTATTTT.

This chain links TRBV7-2 with TRBJ1-4; D remains unclear. The CDR3 is 14 amino acids. The ends were cut back, 3 bases at V and 4 bases at J, with 9 bases in the middle. Looked up from germline, CDR1 is SGHTA and CDR2 is FQGNSA. The CDR3: CASSFIASNEKLFF. CDR3 bases: TGTGCCAGCAGCTTCATTGCGAGTAATGAAAAACTGTTTTTT.

This clone was counted only a few times. This sequence joins TRBV9 and TRBJ1-4, with TRBD1 matching 7 bases. The CDR3 has 16 amino acids. Trimming cost V 4 bases and J 1 base; bases outside gene matches: 7. Germline assignment: CDR1 SGDLS and CDR2 YYNGEE. The CDR3 protein is CASSLGQKITNEKLFF. CDR3 nucleotide sequence: TGTGCCAGCAGCTTGGGACAGAAAATAACTAATGAAAAACTGTTTTTT. The full variable domain, completed using reference TRBV9 and TRBJ1-4, is DSGVTQTPKHLITATGQRVTLRCSPRSGDLSVYWYQQSLDQGLQFLIQYYNGEERAKGNILERFSAQQFPDLHSELNLSSLELGDSALYFCASSLGQKITNEKLFFGSGTQLSVL.

This clone was counted a single time. In DNA form, the CDR3 reads TGCGCCAGCAGTCAATCGTTGGAGGCAGCGGCTAGCAATCAGCCCCAGCATTTT. It translates to CASSQSLEAAASNQPQHF. The chain couples TRBV23-1 to TRBJ1-5; no definite D call. TRBV23-1 has ORF status, its function being uncertain. V lost 0 bases, J lost 0 bases, and 15 bases lay in between. CDR3 length: 18 residues.

V gene TRBV7-6 combines with J gene TRBJ1-1; TRBD1 might be the D (5 bases). Trimming removed 5 bases from V and 2 bases from J, with 15 bases in between. CDR3 length: 15 residues. Germline V gene lookup returns CDR1 SGHVS and CDR2 FNYEAQ. As DNA, the CDR3 is TGTGCCAGCAGCGCGGGACCGCTAAGCAACACTGAAGCTTTCTTT. Encoded protein: CASSAGPLSNTEAFF.

The rearrangement joins TRBV28 to TRBJ2-7; no clear D. CDR1 and CDR2 from the germline V gene are MDHEN and SYDVKM. This CDR3 spans 17 amino acids. V was pared by 3 bases and J by 1 base, with 19 bases between. CDR3: CASSLNSRSYPSYEQYF. The CDR3 nucleotides are TGTGCCAGCAGTTTGAACAGTAGGTCCTACCCTTCCTACGAGCAGTACTTC.

The chain couples TRBV7-2 to TRBJ1-1; TRBD1 matches at 9 bases. Germline V lookup: CDR1 SGHTA, CDR2 FQGNSA. The CDR3 consists of 14 residues. After removal of 6 bases from V and 5 bases from J, the junction contained 7 bases not matched to a gene. The CDR3 sequence is CASRAGTGKTEAFF. CDR3 nucleotides: TGTGCCAGCAGGGCGGGGACAGGGAAAACTGAAGCTTTCTTT. The complete variable domain, with remaining parts taken from reference TRBV7-2 and TRBJ1-1, reads GAGVSQSPSNKVTEKGKDVELRCDPISGHTALYWYRQSLGQGLEFLIYFQGNSAPDKSGLPSDRFSAERTGGSVSTLTIQRTQQEDSAVYLCASRAGTGKTEAFFGQGTRLTVV.

The chain joins TRBV5-1 to TRBJ1-2, with 10 bases aligning to TRBD1. The length of the CDR3 is 14 residues. The J segment lost 8 bases and the V segment lost 4 bases, leaving 8 bases of the junction unmatched. Germline CDR1 is SGHRS and CDR2 is YFSETQ. The CDR3 sequence: CASSTGTGVAGYTF. The CDR3 DNA reads as TGCGCCAGCAGCACCGGGACAGGGGTGGCGGGCTACACCTTC.